A selection of T cell receptor beta chains follows, all from one sample in a study of blood T cells in healthy people across ages. TCRdb passed the 5' RACE reads through MiXCR, listing each CDR3 protein once. The data show approximately 790,000 distinct CDR3 sequences, around two thirds seen once. Source material: blood. Source of these receptors: a man aged 25 to 40 in good health. Both conserved end residues are part of each CDR3. The order of the fields is J gene, V gene, CDR3 protein.

TRBJ2-5 TRBV29-1 CSVKRETQYF
TRBJ1-2 TRBV6-5 CASSQGDRGHGYTF
TRBJ2-6 TRBV29-1 CSVLGANVLTF
TRBJ1-1 TRBV4-2 CASSHTGTSNTEAFF
TRBJ2-1 TRBV27 CASSGSGWGEQFF
TRBJ2-6 TRBV20-1 CSARGGALSGANVLTF
TRBJ2-7 TRBV18 CASSPNPTSGYEQYF
TRBJ2-3 TRBV10-2 CASKRASGRTDTQYF
TRBJ2-1 TRBV29-1 CSVDSHGGNNEQFF
TRBJ2-5 TRBV7-6 CASSLAPLYLYQETQYF
TRBJ2-7 TRBV4-3 CASSQGQGSDEQYF
TRBJ1-2 TRBV20-1 CSGATDRDGYTF
TRBJ2-1 TRBV7-9 CASSLAVMGLAGSNEQFF
TRBJ1-1 TRBV28 CASRPPDGSNTEAFF
TRBJ2-7 TRBV29-1 CSVQGTGDYEQYF
TRBJ2-5 TRBV5-1 CASSPEPNLARQETQYF
TRBJ2-1 TRBV7-9 CASSARLAGDYNEQFF
NA TRBV12-3/TRBV12-4 CASTLGVYEQYF
TRBJ1-1 TRBV10-3 CAISPGQKNTEAFF
TRBJ2-5 TRBV24-1 CATSDFGREDETQYF
TRBJ1-2 TRBV12-3/TRBV12-4 CASRPTASSRSGYTF
TRBJ2-4 TRBV7-6 CASSLGSGGKNIQYF
TRBJ1-4 TRBV15 CATSRDVVGATNEKLFF
TRBJ2-7 TRBV9 CASSAQGGWAYEQYF
TRBJ2-3 TRBV7-2 CASSAGTSPHTQYF